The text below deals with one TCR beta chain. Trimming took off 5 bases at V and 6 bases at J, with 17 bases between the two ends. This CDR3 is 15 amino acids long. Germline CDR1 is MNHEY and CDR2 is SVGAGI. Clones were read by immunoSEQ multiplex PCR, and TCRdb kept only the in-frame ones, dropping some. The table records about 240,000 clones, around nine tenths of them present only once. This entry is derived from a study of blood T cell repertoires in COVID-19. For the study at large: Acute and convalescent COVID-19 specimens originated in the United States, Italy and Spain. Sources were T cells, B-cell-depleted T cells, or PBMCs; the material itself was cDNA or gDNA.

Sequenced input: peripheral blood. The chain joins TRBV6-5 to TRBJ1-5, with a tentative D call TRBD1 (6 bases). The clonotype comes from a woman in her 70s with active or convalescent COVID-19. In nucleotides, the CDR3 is TGTGCCAGCAGTCCCGAGGGGGGGTTGAGTCAGCCCCAGCATTTT. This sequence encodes CASSPEGGLSQPQHF.